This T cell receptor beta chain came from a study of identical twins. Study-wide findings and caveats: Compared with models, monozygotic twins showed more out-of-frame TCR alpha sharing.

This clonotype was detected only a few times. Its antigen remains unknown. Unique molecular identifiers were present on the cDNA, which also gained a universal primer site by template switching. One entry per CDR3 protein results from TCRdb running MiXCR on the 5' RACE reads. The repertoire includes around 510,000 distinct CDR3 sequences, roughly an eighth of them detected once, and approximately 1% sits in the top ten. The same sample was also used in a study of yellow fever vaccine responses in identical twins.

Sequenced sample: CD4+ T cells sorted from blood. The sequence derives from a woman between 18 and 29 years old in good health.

CDR3 sequence: CASSFAGIGYTF. Written as DNA, the CDR3 is TGTGCCAGCAGTTTTGCGGGTATTGGCTACACCTTC. The chain couples TRBV28 to TRBJ1-2; D gene unclear. V gave up 3 bases and J gave up 7 bases, with 9 bases separating them. The CDR3 length is 12 residues. Germline V gene sequence: CDR1 MDHEN, CDR2 SYDVKM.